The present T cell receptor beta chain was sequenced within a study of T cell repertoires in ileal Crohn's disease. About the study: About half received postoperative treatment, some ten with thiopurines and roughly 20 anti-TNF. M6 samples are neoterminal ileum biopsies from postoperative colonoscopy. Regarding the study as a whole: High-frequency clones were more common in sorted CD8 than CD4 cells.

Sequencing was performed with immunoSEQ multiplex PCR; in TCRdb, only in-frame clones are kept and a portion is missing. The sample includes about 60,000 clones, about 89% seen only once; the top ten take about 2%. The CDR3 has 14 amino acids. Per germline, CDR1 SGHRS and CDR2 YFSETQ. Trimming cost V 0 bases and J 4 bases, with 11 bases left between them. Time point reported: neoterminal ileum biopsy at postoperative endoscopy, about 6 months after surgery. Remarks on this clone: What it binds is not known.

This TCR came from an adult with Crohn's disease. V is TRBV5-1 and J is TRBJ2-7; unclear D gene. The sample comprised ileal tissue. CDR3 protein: CASSLVAYSYEQYF. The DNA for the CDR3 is TGCGCCAGCAGCTTGGTCGCCTACTCGTACGAGCAGTACTTC.